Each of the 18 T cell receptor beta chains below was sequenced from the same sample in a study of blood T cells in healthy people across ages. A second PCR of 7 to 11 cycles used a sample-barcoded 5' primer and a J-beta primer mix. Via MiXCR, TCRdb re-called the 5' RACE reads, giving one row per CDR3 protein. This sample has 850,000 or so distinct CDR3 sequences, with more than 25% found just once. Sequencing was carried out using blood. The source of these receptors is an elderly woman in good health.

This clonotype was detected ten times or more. CDR3 region: CASSPTTSGGPETQYF. CDR3 bases: TGTGCCAGCTCACCGACGACTAGCGGGGGTCCTGAGACCCAGTACTTC. The chain links TRBV18 to TRBJ2-5, with TRBD2 identical over 12 bases. V lost 3 bases and J lost 5; bases outside the gene matches: 7. Germline V gene lookup returns CDR1 KGHSH and CDR2 LQKENI. The CDR3 spans 16 residues. Supplemented by reference TRBV18 and TRBJ2-5, the full variable domain reads NAGVMQNPRHLVRRRGQEARLRCSPMKGHSHVYWYRQLPEEGLKFMVYLQKENIIDESGMPKERFSAEFPKEGPSILRIQQVVRGDSAAYFCASSPTTSGGPETQYFGPGTRLLVL.

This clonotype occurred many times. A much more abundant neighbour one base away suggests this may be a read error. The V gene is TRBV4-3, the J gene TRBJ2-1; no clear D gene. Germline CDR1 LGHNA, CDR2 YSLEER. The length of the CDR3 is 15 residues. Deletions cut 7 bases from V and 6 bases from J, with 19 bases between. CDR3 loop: CASTSGLLGCNEQFF. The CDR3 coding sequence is TGCGCCAGCACTTCGGGCCTCCTGGGGTGCAATGAGCAGTTCTTC.

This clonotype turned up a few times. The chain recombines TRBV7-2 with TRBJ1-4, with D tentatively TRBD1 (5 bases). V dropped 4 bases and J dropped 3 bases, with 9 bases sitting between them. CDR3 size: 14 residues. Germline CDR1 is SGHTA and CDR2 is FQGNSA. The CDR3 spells CASSSGGSNEKLFF. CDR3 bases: TGTGCCAGCAGCTCCGGGGGTTCTAATGAAAAACTGTTTTTT.

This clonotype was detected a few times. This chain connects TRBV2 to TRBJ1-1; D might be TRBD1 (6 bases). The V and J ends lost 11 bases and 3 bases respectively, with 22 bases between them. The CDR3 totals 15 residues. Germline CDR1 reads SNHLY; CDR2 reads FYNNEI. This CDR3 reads CAGRSGGLGDTEAFF. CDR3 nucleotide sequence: TGTGCCGGTCGGAGTGGGGGGCTTGGCGACACTGAAGCTTTCTTT.

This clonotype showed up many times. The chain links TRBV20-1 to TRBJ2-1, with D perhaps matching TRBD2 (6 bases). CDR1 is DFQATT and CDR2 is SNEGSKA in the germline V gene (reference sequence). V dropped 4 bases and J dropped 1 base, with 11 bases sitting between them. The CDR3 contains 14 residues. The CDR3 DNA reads TGCAGTGCTAAAGAGCGGGTATCCTACAATGAGCAGTTCTTC. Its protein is CSAKERVSYNEQFF.

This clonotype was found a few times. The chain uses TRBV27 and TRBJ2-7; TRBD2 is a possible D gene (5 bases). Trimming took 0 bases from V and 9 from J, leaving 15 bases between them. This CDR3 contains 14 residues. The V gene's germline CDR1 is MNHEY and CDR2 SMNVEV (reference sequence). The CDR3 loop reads CASSLSGWRAAQYF. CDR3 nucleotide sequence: TGTGCCAGCAGTTTATCGGGGTGGCGGGCCGCGCAGTACTTC.

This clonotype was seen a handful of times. The CDR3 DNA follows: TGCAGTGCTAGAAAGACAGGGCTCGACACCGGGGAGCTGTTTTTT. Protein product: CSARKTGLDTGELFF. The chain carries TRBV20-1 and TRBJ2-2, with 7 nucleotides matching TRBD1. The CDR3 spans 15 residues. Germline V gene data show CDR1 as DFQATT and CDR2 as SNEGSKA (reference sequence). Trimming at V came to 2 bases and at J to 3 bases, leaving 6 bases not matched to a gene.

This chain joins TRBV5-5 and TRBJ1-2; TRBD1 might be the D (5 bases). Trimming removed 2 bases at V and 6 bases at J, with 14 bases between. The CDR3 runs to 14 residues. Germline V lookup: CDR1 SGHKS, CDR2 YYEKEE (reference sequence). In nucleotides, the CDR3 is TGTGCCAGCAGCTTTATGAGCAGGGAAGATGGCTACACCTTC. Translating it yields CASSFMSREDGYTF.

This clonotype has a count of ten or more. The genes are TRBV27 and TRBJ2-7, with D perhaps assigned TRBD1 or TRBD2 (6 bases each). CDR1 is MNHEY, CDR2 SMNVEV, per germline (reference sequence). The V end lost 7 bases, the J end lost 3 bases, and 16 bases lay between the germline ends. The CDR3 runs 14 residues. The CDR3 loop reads CASKGGPLIYEQYF. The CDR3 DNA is TGTGCCAGCAAAGGGGGGCCCCTAATCTACGAGCAGTACTTC.

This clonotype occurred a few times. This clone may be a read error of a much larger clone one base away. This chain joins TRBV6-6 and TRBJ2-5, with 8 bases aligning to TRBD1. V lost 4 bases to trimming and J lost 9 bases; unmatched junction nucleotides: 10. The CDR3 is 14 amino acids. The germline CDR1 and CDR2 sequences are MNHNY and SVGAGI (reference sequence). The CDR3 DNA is TGTGCCAGCAGTTTCCAGACAGGGGACGAGGCCCAGTACTTC. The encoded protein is CASSFQTGDEAQYF.

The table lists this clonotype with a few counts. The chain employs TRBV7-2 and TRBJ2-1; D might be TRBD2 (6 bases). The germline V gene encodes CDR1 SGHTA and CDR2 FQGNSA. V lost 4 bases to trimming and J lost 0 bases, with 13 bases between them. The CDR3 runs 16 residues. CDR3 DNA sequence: TGTGCCAGCAGCTCCTCTAGCGAGAGCTCCTACAATGAGCAGTTCTTC. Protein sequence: CASSSSSESSYNEQFF.

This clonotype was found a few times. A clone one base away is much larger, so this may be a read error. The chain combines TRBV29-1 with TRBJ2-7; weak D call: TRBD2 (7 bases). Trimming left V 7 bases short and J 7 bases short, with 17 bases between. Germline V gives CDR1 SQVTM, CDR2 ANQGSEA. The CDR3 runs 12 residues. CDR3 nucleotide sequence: TGCAGCGGTGCCGAACAGGGAGGGGAGCAGTACTTC. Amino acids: CSGAEQGGEQYF.

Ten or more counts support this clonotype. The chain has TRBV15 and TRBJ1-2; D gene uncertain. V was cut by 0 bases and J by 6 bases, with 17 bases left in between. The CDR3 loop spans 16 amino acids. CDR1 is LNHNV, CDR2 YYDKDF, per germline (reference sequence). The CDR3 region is CATSRDPGLTGNGYTF. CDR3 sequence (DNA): TGTGCCACCAGCAGAGATCCGGGTCTTACGGGGAATGGCTACACCTTC.

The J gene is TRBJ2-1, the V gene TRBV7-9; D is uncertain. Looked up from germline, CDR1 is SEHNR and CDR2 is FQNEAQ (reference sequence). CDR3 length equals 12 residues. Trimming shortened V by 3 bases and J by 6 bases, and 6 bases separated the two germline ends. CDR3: CASSLSINEQFF. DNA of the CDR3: TGTGCCAGCAGCTTGTCGATCAATGAGCAGTTCTTC.

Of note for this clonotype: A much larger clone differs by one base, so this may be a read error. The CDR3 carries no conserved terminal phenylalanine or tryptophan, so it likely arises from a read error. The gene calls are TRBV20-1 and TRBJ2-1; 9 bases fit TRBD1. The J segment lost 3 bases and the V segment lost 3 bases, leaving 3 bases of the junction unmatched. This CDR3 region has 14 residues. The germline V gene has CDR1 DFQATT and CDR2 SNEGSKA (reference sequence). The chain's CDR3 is CSAREGQGYNEQFC. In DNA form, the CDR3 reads TGCAGTGCTAGGGAGGGACAGGGCTACAATGAGCAGTTCTGC.

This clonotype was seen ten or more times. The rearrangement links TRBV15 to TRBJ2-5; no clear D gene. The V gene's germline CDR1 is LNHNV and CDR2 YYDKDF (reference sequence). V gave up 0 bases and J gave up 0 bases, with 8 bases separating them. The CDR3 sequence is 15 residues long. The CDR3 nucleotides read TGTGCCACCAGCAGAGAACGGACGTACCAAGAGACCCAGTACTTC. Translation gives CATSRERTYQETQYF. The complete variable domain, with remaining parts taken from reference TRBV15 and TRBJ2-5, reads DAMVIQNPRYQVTQFGKPVTLSCSQTLNHNVMYWYQQKSSQAPKLLFHYYDKDFNNEADTPDNFQSRRPNTSFCFLDIRSPGLGDTAMYLCATSRERTYQETQYFGPGTRLLVL.

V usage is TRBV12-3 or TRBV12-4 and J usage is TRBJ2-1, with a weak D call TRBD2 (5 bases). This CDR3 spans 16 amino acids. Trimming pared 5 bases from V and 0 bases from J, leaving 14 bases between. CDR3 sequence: CASSPIARSSYNEQFF. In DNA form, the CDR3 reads TGTGCCAGCAGTCCGATAGCGCGTAGCTCCTACAATGAGCAGTTCTTC.

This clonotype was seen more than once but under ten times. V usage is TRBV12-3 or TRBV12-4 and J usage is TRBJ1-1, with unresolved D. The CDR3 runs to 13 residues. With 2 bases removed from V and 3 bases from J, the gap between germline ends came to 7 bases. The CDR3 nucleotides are TGTGCCAGCAGTTTACTCGAAGACACTGAAGCTTTCTTT. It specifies CASSLLEDTEAFF.